Below, 23 T cell receptor beta chains from the same sample are listed, as sequenced in a study of T-cell memory formation after mild COVID-19. TCRdb processed the 5' RACE reads anew with MiXCR; each CDR3 protein has one entry. The sample has 30,000 to 45,000 distinct CDR3 sequences; over 9.5% are singletons. What was sequenced was PBMCs or a T cell subset sorted from them (not recorded which). Receptor source: a man aged 18 to 29 who had mild COVID-19 (a few samples of this study predate the infection). Cell type and time point are not known.

V gene TRBV18 combines with J gene TRBJ1-1; 7 bases line up with TRBD1. After removal of 6 bases from V and 5 bases from J, the junction contained 9 bases not matched to a gene. CDR3 size: 14 residues. Germline CDR1 is KGHSH and CDR2 is LQKENI. CDR3 DNA sequence: TGTGCCAGCTCGCCCGGGACAGCCAGGACTGAAGCTTTCTTT. Translated: CASSPGTARTEAFF.

This clonotype was seen a handful of times. The gene calls are TRBV18 and TRBJ2-3; 9 bases match TRBD2. The length of the CDR3 is 16 residues. V dropped 3 bases and J dropped 3; count of bases not matched to a gene: 7. Germline V gene sequence: CDR1 KGHSH, CDR2 LQKENI. The CDR3 region is CASSPRGGAETDTQYF. DNA of the CDR3: TGTGCCAGCTCACCGCGGGGGGGCGCCGAGACAGATACGCAGTATTTT.

This clonotype has at least ten counts. V and J are TRBV20-1 and TRBJ2-3; 7 bases align to TRBD2. Germline CDR1 is DFQATT and CDR2 is SNEGSKA (reference sequence). V lost 0 bases and J lost 1; bases outside the gene matches: 1. The CDR3 sequence is 14 residues long. CDR3 coding DNA: TGCAGTGCTAGAGATGGGGGGGGCACAGATACGCAGTATTTT. Its translation is CSARDGGGTDTQYF.

This clonotype was recorded at least ten times. V and J are TRBV27 and TRBJ2-3; no firm D call. V was clipped by 8 bases and J by 2 bases, with 20 bases between them. This CDR3 region has 16 residues. The germline V gene encodes CDR1 MNHEY and CDR2 SMNVEV (reference sequence). The chain's CDR3 is CASSPQPMGYTDTQYF. The CDR3 coding sequence is TGTGCCAGCTCCCCCCAACCAATGGGGTACACAGATACGCAGTATTTT.

In its sample, this clonotype was seen a few times. V and J are TRBV9 and TRBJ2-2; 11 nucleotides line up with TRBD1. The length of the CDR3 is 16 residues. Germline V CDR1 and CDR2: SGDLS, YYNGEE. After removal of 0 bases from V and 5 bases from J, the junction contained 3 bases not matched to a gene. CDR3 loop: CASSVGTGGGTGELFF. CDR3 bases: TGTGCCAGCAGCGTAGGGACAGGGGGCGGAACCGGGGAGCTGTTTTTT. Full variable domain (remainder filled in from reference TRBV9 and TRBJ2-2): DSGVTQTPKHLITATGQRVTLRCSPRSGDLSVYWYQQSLDQGLQFLIQYYNGEERAKGNILERFSAQQFPDLHSELNLSSLELGDSALYFCASSVGTGGGTGELFFGEGSRLTVL.

This clonotype was seen at least ten times. The rearrangement joins TRBV6-4 to TRBJ2-2; TRBD1 agrees at 9 bases. The germline V gene encodes CDR1 MRHNA and CDR2 SNTAGT. The CDR3 runs to 17 residues. V lost 0 bases to trimming and J lost 6 bases; unmatched junction nucleotides: 8. The CDR3 DNA sequence: TGTGCCAGCAGTGACTCGACCGAACAGGGGGCGGCCGGGGAGCTGTTTTTT. Translation gives CASSDSTEQGAAGELFF.

There are many counts of this clonotype. The chain recombines TRBV30 with TRBJ1-2, with 7 nucleotides matching TRBD1. The CDR3 is made up of 15 amino acids. The trim removed 4 bases at V and 6 bases at J, leaving 14 bases unmatched. Germline CDR1 GTSNPN, CDR2 SVGIG (reference sequence). The CDR3 DNA reads as TGTGCCTGGATGTTGGGTTCGACAGGGAACGATGGCTACACCTTC. Its translation: CAWMLGSTGNDGYTF.

This clonotype appeared many times. CDR3 loop: CASSYTLGETQYF. CDR3 nucleotides: TGTGCCAGCAGTTACACGCTCGGGGAGACCCAGTACTTC. The gene calls are TRBV6-5 and TRBJ2-5; D unresolved. The CDR3 spans 13 residues. The V end was cut by 2 bases, the J end by 5 bases, with 9 bases between. CDR1 MNHEY and CDR2 SVGAGI come from the germline V gene.

This clonotype has a count of ten or more. V gene TRBV6-5 combines with J gene TRBJ2-3, with 8 positions matching TRBD2. CDR3 length: 17 amino acids. J gave up 1 base and V 5 bases, and 11 bases lay outside the gene matches. CDR1 is MNHEY, CDR2 SVGAGI, per germline. The DNA of the CDR3 is TGTGCCAGCAGTCGTCCCCTGGGAGCGGGGGGCACAGATACGCAGTATTTT. Translating it yields CASSRPLGAGGTDTQYF.

This clonotype was found many times. The chain is built from TRBV19 and TRBJ1-1; D uncertain. The ends were cut back, 7 bases at V and 2 bases at J, with 14 bases in the middle. This CDR3 contains 14 residues. Looked up from germline, CDR1 is LNHDA and CDR2 is SQIVND (reference sequence). The CDR3: CASKVGTHNTEAFF. CDR3 sequence (DNA): TGTGCCAGTAAAGTTGGCACGCACAACACTGAAGCTTTCTTT.

This clonotype occurred many times. This chain connects TRBV6-6 to TRBJ1-1, with D perhaps TRBD1 (5 bases). V lost 5 bases to trimming and J lost 1 base, with 8 bases between them. The CDR3 spans 13 residues. Germline-derived CDR1 and CDR2 are MNHNY and SVGAGI (reference sequence). The chain's CDR3 is CASSRDGNTEAFF. CDR3 in DNA: TGTGCCAGCAGTCGGGACGGGAACACTGAAGCTTTCTTT.

This clonotype was observed at least ten times. This sequence joins TRBV7-9 and TRBJ2-3; D gene unclear. From germline, CDR1 is SEHNR and CDR2 FQNEAQ (reference sequence). The CDR3 extends over 14 amino acids. The V and J ends lost 5 bases and 0 bases respectively, with 9 bases between them. The CDR3, as DNA: TGTGCCAGCAGCCCTCCGACGAGCACAGATACGCAGTATTTT. Encoded protein: CASSPPTSTDTQYF.

Ten or more counts support this clonotype. V is TRBV5-1 and J is TRBJ1-2, with 8 positions matching TRBD1. Germline CDR1 SGHRS, CDR2 YFSETQ. The CDR3 sequence is 14 residues long. J gave up 8 bases and V 7 bases, and 13 bases lay outside the gene matches. The CDR3 region has the DNA TGCGCCAGCGCCCCAGGGGGCGGAGTGCGAGGCTACACCTTC. Protein product: CASAPGGGVRGYTF.

This clonotype was found many times. The chain carries TRBV5-1 and TRBJ2-1, with D unresolved. The CDR3 spans 16 residues. Trimming removed 5 bases at V and 0 bases at J, with 15 bases between. From germline, CDR1 is SGHRS and CDR2 YFSETQ. Written as DNA, the CDR3 is TGCGCCAGCAGACCGAACCCGGTGGGCTCCTACAATGAGCAGTTCTTC. It encodes CASRPNPVGSYNEQFF.

The sample holds many counts of this clonotype. The rearrangement uses TRBV6-5 and TRBJ1-3, with D unresolved. CDR1 and CDR2 (germline): MNHEY, SVGAGI. The CDR3 length is 16 residues. The ends were cut back, 2 bases at V and 0 bases at J, with 11 bases in the middle. CDR3 coding DNA: TGTGCCAGCAGTTACCAGGCAGCCGACTCTGGAAACACCATATATTTT. Its protein is CASSYQAADSGNTIYF.

This clonotype was seen ten or more times. The CDR3 coding sequence is TGTGCCAGCAGCTCCGAGGGGACGTGGGATCCCCTCCACTTT. Translated: CASSSEGTWDPLHF. This rearrangement joins TRBV7-9 to TRBJ1-6, with D possibly TRBD1 on 5 matching bases. Between the trimmed V and J ends, which lost 4 bases and 13 bases, there was a span of 17 bases. Germline V gene lookup returns CDR1 SEHNR and CDR2 FQNEAQ (reference sequence). The CDR3 is made up of 14 amino acids.

This clonotype was seen a few times. The conserved final phenylalanine or tryptophan is absent from the CDR3, which likely points to a read error. The rearrangement uses TRBV23-1 and TRBJ1-1, with D possibly matching TRBD1 (5 bases). TRBV23-1 is an ORF, and what it does is uncertain. Trimming shortened V by 6 bases and J by 0 bases, and 8 bases separated the two germline ends. CDR3 size: 13 residues. The chain's CDR3 is CASSREMNTEAFL. The CDR3 region has the DNA TGCGCCAGCAGCAGGGAGATGAACACTGAAGCTTTCCTT.

The chain uses TRBV20-1 and TRBJ2-5; unclear D gene. The CDR3 length is 11 residues. Germline lookup yields CDR1 DFQATT and CDR2 SNEGSKA (reference sequence). Between the trimmed V and J ends, which lost 5 bases and 13 bases, there was a span of 17 bases. This CDR3 reads CSALDGGITYF. CDR3 DNA sequence: TGCAGTGCTCTTGACGGCGGTATAACGTACTTC.

J is TRBJ1-5 and V is TRBV2; 10 bases are shared with TRBD1. The CDR3 length is 15 residues. Losses at the gene ends were 6 bases for V and 4 bases for J; bases not matched to a gene: 6. The V gene's germline CDR1 is SNHLY and CDR2 FYNNEI. CDR3 bases: TGTGCCAGCAGACCCGGGACAGGGGTGAATCAGCCCCAGCATTTT. Protein sequence: CASRPGTGVNQPQHF.

This clonotype occurred many times. The J gene is TRBJ1-1, the V gene TRBV7-2; unclear D gene. Looked up from germline, CDR1 is SGHTA and CDR2 is FQGNSA. The CDR3 runs 13 residues. V lost 1 base and J 1 base, leaving 4 bases between the germline ends. The CDR3 bases are TGTGCCAGCAGCTTAGTGGGGAACACTGAAGCTTTCTTT. It yields the protein CASSLVGNTEAFF.

The V and J genes are TRBV18 and TRBJ2-1, with D perhaps matching TRBD1 or TRBD2 (5 bases each). The V and J ends lost 3 bases and 2 bases respectively, with 17 bases between them. In germline, CDR1 is KGHSH, CDR2 LQKENI. This CDR3 has 17 amino acids. The CDR3 nucleotides are TGTGCCAGCTCACCTCAGACCGGGACGGATCCCTACAATGAGCAGTTCTTC. Encoded protein: CASSPQTGTDPYNEQFF.

This clonotype was observed at least ten times. The rearrangement links TRBV4-3 to TRBJ2-5; 12 positions agree with TRBD2. The CDR3 sequence is 16 residues long. Per germline, CDR1 LGHNA and CDR2 YSLEER. The V gene end was trimmed by 0 bases and the J gene end by 4 bases; junction bases not matched to a gene: 3. The CDR3 coding sequence is TGCGCCAGCAGCCAAGATCCTAGCGGGGGGGCAGAGACCCAGTACTTC. It specifies CASSQDPSGGAETQYF.

Many counts were recorded for this clonotype. This chain uses TRBV20-1 with TRBJ1-2; the D is unclear. CDR1 is DFQATT, CDR2 SNEGSKA, per germline (reference sequence). V lost 1 base and J 8 bases, leaving 11 bases between the germline ends. This CDR3 spans 12 amino acids. The CDR3 DNA sequence: TGCAGTGCTAGAGTAACCTCGGGCGGCTACACCTTC. It codes for CSARVTSGGYTF.